The rows below give T cell receptor beta chains drawn from one sample of a study of T cells in localized non-small cell lung cancer. Sequencing used immunoSEQ multiplex PCR; TCRdb keeps in-frame clones, though not all of them. Among about 1,500 clones listed, around a third were seen once. Sequencing used normal lung tissue next to the tumor, obtained before any cancer treatment. These receptors were collected from a male donor at least 60 years old with stage I squamous cell lung carcinoma. The CDR3 runs from the conserved cysteine through the conserved F or W. Fields, in order: clone size, J gene, D gene, V gene, CDR3 DNA, CDR3 protein. The D gene is left open where the match is weak. Part of the rows lack a size; the others show once, few, many or a class for expanded clones.

size: few; J: TRBJ2-7; D: .; V: TRBV11-3; DNA: TGTGCCAGCAGCTCTTTCGGGCAGCCGAGATCCTACGAGCAGTACTTC; CDR3: CASSSFGQPRSYEQYF
size: .; J: TRBJ1-5; D: .; V: TRBV6-8; DNA: TGTGCCAGCAGTTTTAATAGCAATCAGCCCCAGCATTTT; CDR3: CASSFNSNQPQHF
size: .; J: TRBJ2-3; D: TRBD2; V: TRBV14; DNA: TGTGCCAGCAGCCAAGGTTCCCTAGCGGGAGGGCCGACGCAGTATTTT; CDR3: CASSQGSLAGGPTQYF
size: few; J: TRBJ1-3; D: .; V: TRBV5-1; DNA: TGCGCCAGCAGCTTGGATCCAGGGTCTGGAAACACCATATATTTT; CDR3: CASSLDPGSGNTIYF
size: few; J: TRBJ2-1; D: TRBD2; V: TRBV5-1; DNA: TGCGCCAGCAAGAGGACTAGCGGAGGTTACAATGAGCAGTTCTTC; CDR3: CASKRTSGGYNEQFF
size: .; J: TRBJ2-7; D: TRBD2; V: TRBV11-3; DNA: TGTGCCAGCAGCTCCCCGACCTCCCTAGCGGGAGACTCCTACGAGCAGTACTTC; CDR3: CASSSPTSLAGDSYEQYF
size: .; J: TRBJ1-3; D: .; V: TRBV28; DNA: TGTGCCAGCAGTTACCCGGCGCTCTCTGGAAACACCATATATTTT; CDR3: CASSYPALSGNTIYF
size: few; J: TRBJ2-4; D: .; V: TRBV5-1; DNA: TGCGCCAGCAGCTTGGACCCCAACAAAGGAGCCATTCAGTACTTC; CDR3: CASSLDPNKGAIQYF
size: .; J: TRBJ2-7; D: .; V: TRBV9; DNA: TGTGCCAGCAGTGGGCAGGGGACCCACGAGCAGTACTTC; CDR3: CASSGQGTHEQYF
size: .; J: TRBJ2-1; D: TRBD2; V: TRBV19; DNA: TGTGCCAGTAGTCGGACTAGATCCATGGACAATGAGCAGTTCTTC; CDR3: CASSRTRSMDNEQFF
size: few; J: TRBJ1-1; D: .; V: TRBV18; DNA: TGTGCCAGCTCAAAAACTGAGAGTAACACTGAAGCTTTCTTT; CDR3: CASSKTESNTEAFF
size: few; J: TRBJ1-1; D: .; V: TRBV28; DNA: TGTGCCAGCAGTTTATATGGAAATACCAAGAACACTGAAGCTTTCTTT; CDR3: CASSLYGNTKNTEAFF
size: .; J: TRBJ1-2; D: TRBD1; V: TRBV6-8; DNA: TGTGCCAGCACCGCCGGGACAGGGGGCTATGGCTACATCTTC; CDR3: CASTAGTGGYGYIF
size: medium-sized; J: TRBJ2-5; D: .; V: TRBV10-3; DNA: TGTGCCATCAGTGAGCCAATACGACACGGCCAAGAGACCCAGTACTTC; CDR3: CAISEPIRHGQETQYF
size: few; J: TRBJ1-5; D: TRBD1; V: TRBV6-8; DNA: TGTGCCAGCAGGAAAACGGGACAGTTAAATCAGCCCCAGCATTTT; CDR3: CASRKTGQLNQPQHF
size: .; J: TRBJ2-7; D: TRBD2; V: TRBV5-1; DNA: TGCGCCAGCAGCTTGGACGGGAGGGCGGGGTACGAGCAGTACTTC; CDR3: CASSLDGRAGYEQYF
size: .; J: TRBJ1-2; D: .; V: TRBV12-5; DNA: TGTGCTAGTGGTTTGTGGACCTATGGCTACACCTTC; CDR3: CASGLWTYGYTF
size: .; J: TRBJ2-1; D: TRBD1; V: TRBV11-3; DNA: TGTGCCAGCAGCTCCGGGACAGGGGTTATGTACAATGAGCAGTTCTTC; CDR3: CASSSGTGVMYNEQFF
size: .; J: TRBJ1-1; D: .; V: TRBV18; DNA: TGTGCCAGCTCTTCCAGTCCTTTGAACACTGAAGCTTTCTTT; CDR3: CASSSSPLNTEAFF
size: .; J: TRBJ1-1; D: .; V: TRBV14; DNA: TGTGCCAGCAGCAATTCGAGGGGGGTAAGGACTGAAGCTTTCTTT; CDR3: CASSNSRGVRTEAFF
size: medium-sized; J: TRBJ1-1; D: .; V: TRBV11-3; DNA: TGTGCCAGCAGCTTGGCCGGCGGGGCGGGAATGAACACTGAAGCTTTCTTT; CDR3: CASSLAGGAGMNTEAFF
size: medium-sized; J: TRBJ2-5; D: TRBD1; V: TRBV11-3; DNA: TGTGCCAGCTCCCCCGGGCAGGGGGCTACATCCCGAATCCAAGAGACCCAGTACTTC; CDR3: CASSPGQGATSRIQETQYF
size: .; J: TRBJ2-1; D: TRBD1; V: TRBV5-1; DNA: TGCGCCAGCAGCTTGTACGGGACAGATGACAATGAGCAGTTCTTC; CDR3: CASSLYGTDDNEQFF
size: medium-sized; J: TRBJ2-1; D: TRBD2; V: TRBV11-3; DNA: TGTGCCAGCAGCTTAGGGACTAGCGGGGTCAATGAGCAGTTCTTC; CDR3: CASSLGTSGVNEQFF
size: .; J: TRBJ2-1; D: TRBD1; V: TRBV5-1; DNA: TGCGCCAGCAGCTTACAGGACAGGGAGCCCTACAATGAGCAGTTCTTC; CDR3: CASSLQDREPYNEQFF
size: large; J: TRBJ2-5; D: .; V: TRBV28; DNA: TGTGCCAGCAGTTCCGCCTCCCGGGGCCAAGAGACCCAGTACTTC; CDR3: CASSSASRGQETQYF
size: few; J: TRBJ1-1; D: .; V: TRBV1; DNA: TGCGCCAGCAGCCAAGGAGGAGTATTTAGGGGAACTTTCTTT; CDR3: CASSQGGVFRGTFF
size: few; J: TRBJ1-1; D: .; V: TRBV19; DNA: TGTGCCAGTAGTATAAGGACCGGAGGGGTGACTGAAGCTTTCTTT; CDR3: CASSIRTGGVTEAFF